These 13 T cell receptor beta chains share one sample of origin, sequenced in a study of graft-versus-host responses after intestinal transplantation. Sequencing was performed with immunoSEQ multiplex PCR; in TCRdb, only in-frame clones are kept and a portion is missing. This sample carries about 9,500 clones, 88% of them seen once, and the ten largest clones take 8% to 10%. The sample was PBMCs, taken 242 days after intestinal transplant. These receptors were collected from a human patient who received an intestinal transplant, so some T cells may come from the graft donor.

This chain links TRBV5-1 with TRBJ2-5, with a possible D match to TRBD1 (5 bases). This CDR3 spans 16 amino acids. Looked up from germline, CDR1 is SGHRS and CDR2 is YFSETQ. V shed 1 base and J shed 2 bases, with 15 bases lying between them. CDR3 region: CASSLIGPGPQETQYF. CDR3 bases: TGCGCCAGCAGCTTGATTGGTCCAGGGCCGCAAGAGACCCAGTACTTC.

The V gene is TRBV19, the J gene TRBJ2-2, with D perhaps matching TRBD1 (5 bases). The germline CDR1 and CDR2 sequences are LNHDA and SQIVND (reference sequence). The CDR3 extends over 12 amino acids. Deletions cut 5 bases from V and 7 bases from J, with 8 bases between. The DNA of the CDR3 is TGTGCCAGTAGTTTCGACAGCGGGGAGCTGTTTTTT. This gives the protein CASSFDSGELFF.

V is TRBV14 and J is TRBJ2-3, with D hard to call. CDR1 and CDR2 from the germline V gene are SGHDN and FVKESK. With 4 bases removed from V and 1 base from J, the gap between germline ends came to 15 bases. The CDR3 runs to 16 residues. The CDR3 DNA reads as TGTGCCAGCAGCCTAGGATTCACTTTGCGCACAGATACGCAGTATTTT. Encoded protein: CASSLGFTLRTDTQYF.

The rearrangement links TRBV19 to TRBJ2-1; D is perhaps TRBD2 (6 bases). The CDR3 is made up of 14 amino acids. Germline CDR1 LNHDA, CDR2 SQIVND (reference sequence). V lost 5 bases and J 4 bases, leaving 12 bases between the germline ends. The CDR3 DNA follows: TGTGCCAGTAGTCTGGACGGGGGTTACAATGAGCAGTTCTTC. This sequence encodes CASSLDGGYNEQFF.

The rearrangement uses TRBV4-2 and TRBJ2-7; D is possibly TRBD1 or TRBD2 (6 bases each). The ends were cut back, 0 bases at V and 6 bases at J, with 21 bases in the middle. This CDR3 has 17 amino acids. Germline CDR1 is LGHNA and CDR2 is YNFKEQ. The CDR3 DNA is TGTGCCAGCAGCCAAGAAGGAGGGGGGCCAGACCGGAGCGAGCAGTACTTC. Amino acid sequence: CASSQEGGGPDRSEQYF.

CDR3: CASDRGRGYGYTF. CDR3 DNA sequence: TGTGCCAGCGACAGGGGGCGCGGGTATGGCTACACCTTC. The V call is TRBV2, the J call TRBJ1-2; 10 nucleotides line up with TRBD1. V gave up 8 bases and J gave up 5 bases; unmatched junction bases: 5. CDR3 length: 13 residues. The germline V gene has CDR1 SNHLY and CDR2 FYNNEI. Based on the CDR3 plus reference TRBV2 and TRBJ1-2, the full variable domain is EPEVTQTPSHQVTQMGQEVILRCVPISNHLYFYWYRQILGQKVEFLVSFYNNEISEKSEIFDDQFSVERPDGSNFTLKIRSTKLEDSAMYFCASDRGRGYGYTFGSGTRLTVV.

This clone was seen once. V and J are TRBV11-2 and TRBJ2-7; the match to TRBD1 covers 7 bases. This CDR3 has 14 amino acids. V was clipped by 4 bases and J by 3 bases; unmatched bases: 6. Germline V CDR1 and CDR2: SGHAT, FQNNGV. CDR3 amino acids: CASSSQGPLYEQYF. The DNA for the CDR3 is TGTGCCAGCAGCTCACAGGGGCCCCTCTACGAGCAGTACTTC.

This chain links TRBV7-9 with TRBJ2-1; 12 bases are shared with TRBD2. The CDR3 has 15 amino acids. Germline lookup yields CDR1 SEHNR and CDR2 FQNEAQ (reference sequence). J gave up 10 bases and V 4 bases, and 8 bases lay outside the gene matches. This CDR3 reads CASSSLAGGSGEQFF. The DNA for the CDR3 is TGTGCCAGCAGCTCACTAGCGGGAGGCTCCGGGGAGCAGTTCTTC.

The chain couples TRBV30 to TRBJ1-5; D perhaps matches TRBD1 (6 bases). Germline V gives CDR1 GTSNPN, CDR2 SVGIG (reference sequence). The CDR3 runs 13 residues. Between the trimmed V and J ends, which lost 5 bases and 4 bases, there was a span of 12 bases. DNA for the CDR3: TGTGCCTGGGAGACAGGTAAAAATCAGCCCCAGCATTTT. Encoded protein: CAWETGKNQPQHF. The full variable domain, completed using reference TRBV30 and TRBJ1-5, is SQTIHQWPATLVQPVGSPLSLECTVEGTSNPNLYWYRQAAGRGLQLLFYSVGIGQISSEVPQNLSASRPQDRQFILSSKKLLLSDSGFYLCAWETGKNQPQHFGDGTRLSIL.

This chain uses TRBV10-3 with TRBJ2-5; D is possibly TRBD1 or TRBD2 (6 bases each). The CDR3 totals 12 residues. V was cut by 10 bases and J by 2 bases, with 11 bases left in between. The germline CDR1 and CDR2 sequences are ENHRY and SYGVKD. CDR3 coding DNA: TGTGCCACCGGGGGACATCAAGAGACCCAGTACTTC. It encodes CATGGHQETQYF.

V and J are TRBV19 and TRBJ2-1; tentative D call: TRBD1 (5 bases). Trimming stripped 7 bases from V and 1 base from J, with 11 bases between. The CDR3 spans 14 residues. Germline loops: CDR1 LNHDA, CDR2 SQIVND (reference sequence). The CDR3 region is CASTLGASYNEQFF. The CDR3 nucleotides are TGTGCCAGTACCCTAGGGGCTTCCTACAATGAGCAGTTCTTC.

This clone has just a few counts. CDR3 DNA: TGTGCCAGCAGTTTATTGAGGACCGGAACTAACTATGGCTACACCTTC. Protein product: CASSLLRTGTNYGYTF. This rearrangement joins TRBV27 to TRBJ1-2; D is undetermined. The CDR3 is 16 residues long. V was shortened by 1 base and J by 0 bases, with 12 bases between the two germline ends. Germline CDR1 reads MNHEY; CDR2 reads SMNVEV (reference sequence).

The genes are TRBV5-1 and TRBJ1-2, with D perhaps matching TRBD1 (6 bases). The length of the CDR3 is 15 residues. V dropped 4 bases and J dropped 2 bases, with 15 bases sitting between them. Looked up from germline, CDR1 is SGHRS and CDR2 is YFSETQ. The CDR3 DNA sequence: TGCGCCAGCAGCCCCCGTGGGGGGCGCAACTATGGCTACACCTTC. It yields the protein CASSPRGGRNYGYTF.